These 8 T cell receptor beta chains came from one sample sequenced in a study of cytomegalovirus exposure and HLA in healthy donors. The PCR ran on 60 Vbeta and 13 Jbeta primers. TCRdb's copy holds only in-frame clones and misses some; the assay was immunoSEQ multiplex PCR. The sample records fewer than 350,000 clones, about 90% being singletons. The sample consisted of PBMCs. Receptors were obtained from a woman aged 18 to 35 in good health and CMV-seronegative.

This sequence joins TRBV6-5 and TRBJ1-2; no clear D gene. This CDR3 is built from 15 residues. CDR1 and CDR2 (germline): MNHEY, SVGAGI. V was trimmed by 0 bases and J by 8 bases, leaving 16 bases between them. CDR3 DNA sequence: TGTGCCAGCAGTTACTCTTCCGGGGTACGGTCCGGCTACACCTTC. It specifies CASSYSSGVRSGYTF.

The CDR3 loop reads CSVEGQEAFF. Written as DNA, the CDR3 is TGCAGCGTTGAAGGGCAAGAAGCTTTCTTT. The chain combines TRBV29-1 with TRBJ1-1; D gene unclear. Trimming took 1 base from V and 8 from J, leaving 5 bases between them. Germline V gene sequence: CDR1 SQVTM, CDR2 ANQGSEA. The CDR3 extends over 10 amino acids.

This chain uses TRBV7-8 with TRBJ1-3; TRBD1 agrees at 7 bases. This CDR3 contains 16 residues. V shed 5 bases, J shed 0 bases, and the junction held 7 bases outside the gene matches. CDR1 and CDR2 from the germline V gene are SGHVS and FQNEAQ. The CDR3 DNA is TGTGCCAGCAGCACCGGGACAGTTCTCTCTGGAAACACCATATATTTT. Protein sequence: CASSTGTVLSGNTIYF.

The CDR3, as DNA: TGCGCCAGCAGTCCAACACAGGAGATGAACACTGAAGCTTTCTTT. It codes for CASSPTQEMNTEAFF. This sequence joins TRBV10-1 and TRBJ1-1, with a tentative D call TRBD1 (5 bases). The CDR3 contains 15 residues. CDR1 is WNHNN, CDR2 SYGVQD, per germline (reference sequence). With 5 bases removed from V and 0 bases from J, the gap between germline ends came to 13 bases.

This chain connects TRBV12-5 to TRBJ1-3; no firm D call. CDR1 and CDR2 (germline): LGHNT, FRNRAP. CDR3 length equals 14 residues. V dropped 7 bases and J dropped 0 bases, with 10 bases sitting between them. CDR3 residues: CASAAGSSGNTIYF. In DNA form, the CDR3 reads TGTGCTAGTGCTGCGGGGTCCTCTGGAAACACCATATATTTT.

The rearrangement joins TRBV5-1 to TRBJ2-5; possible D gene TRBD1, 6 bases. The V gene's germline CDR1 is SGHRS and CDR2 YFSETQ. The germline V and J ends were trimmed by 1 base and 1 base, with 11 bases remaining between them. The CDR3 is 15 amino acids. The chain's CDR3 is CASSLMGATQETQYF. The CDR3 nucleotides are TGCGCCAGCAGCTTGATGGGGGCCACCCAAGAGACCCAGTACTTC.

The V gene is TRBV2, the J gene TRBJ1-1, with TRBD1 matching 11 bases. The J segment lost 5 bases and the V segment lost 5 bases, leaving 4 bases of the junction unmatched. The CDR3 is 14 residues long. The germline CDR1 and CDR2 sequences are SNHLY and FYNNEI. The CDR3 here is CASSRTGGMTEAFF. Written as DNA, the CDR3 is TGTGCCAGCAGTAGGACAGGGGGCATGACTGAAGCTTTCTTT.

CDR3 nucleotide sequence: TGCAGCGTTGAAGGGACTAGCCTCGGGACCGGGGAGCTGTTTTTT. This gives the protein CSVEGTSLGTGELFF. V gene TRBV29-1 combines with J gene TRBJ2-2; TRBD2 matches 8 bases. The CDR3 totals 15 residues. The V gene's germline CDR1 is SQVTM and CDR2 ANQGSEA. V was clipped by 1 base and J by 5 bases; unmatched bases: 6.